These T cell receptor beta chains were read from a single sample in a study of shared clonotypes between healthy human individuals. Method: immunoSEQ multiplex PCR; TCRdb's copy keeps in-frame clones and lacks some. Of about 1.1 million clones listed, 78% are singletons. The sequencing sample was made of memory CD4+ T cells from PBMCs. These receptors all come from a man aged 18 to 29 in good health. Some clones in this sample may be carry-over from other donors' samples. Each CDR3 is given with its conserved first and last residue.

cdr3_length	v_call	cdr3_aa
16	TRBV7-9	CASSETAVAFNEKLFF
12	TRBV12-5	CASSNGRQPQHF
15	TRBV5-1	CASSLGRQVSYEQYF
15	TRBV6-6	CASSYSGTGGNTIYF
19	TRBV4-2	CASSLKIGQGVATNEKLFF
16	TRBV19	CASSISGGSSYNEQFF
14	TRBV5-1	CASNPVAGANVLTF
16	TRBV30	CAWTQPTGSTNEKLFF
16	TRBV4-1	CASSQGRRGIGYGYTF
17	TRBV7-9	CASSLSATGRTGNTIYF
15	TRBV5-1	CASSPDRRGTGELFF
14	TRBV28	CASPPAGVNTEAFF
14	TRBV29-1	CSVQRDRGNTEAFF
17	TRBV28	CASYGRAGETGANVLTF
12	TRBV4-2	CASSPSSYEQYF
14	TRBV7-9	CASSPRISYNEQFF
17	TRBV4-1	CASSQDFQPRADQPQHF
13	TRBV2	CASSAGGTDTQYF
15	TRBV28	CASSSSKRGWDGYTF
15	TRBV28	CASNIGTQRSYEQYF
16	TRBV4-2	CASSQDASVSYNEQFF
13	TRBV7-9	CASSLEGEAPLHF
14	TRBV15	CATSIPELTGELFF
16	TRBV15	CATSRDKPRQYNEQFF
13	TRBV6-5	CASRNDPNYGYTF
16	TRBV28	CASSSRKGASTDTQYF
14	TRBV7-3	CASSTQGRGTEAFF
16	TRBV18	CASSPSGAPGGNTIYF
12	TRBV7-9	CASSSESRGAFF
15	TRBV11-2	CASSSRQGEYYEQYF
11	TRBV29-1	CSGRSFGTQYF
14	TRBV18	CASSPGQGNTEAFF
14	TRBV9	CASSVEGGIGTQYF
13	TRBV6-5	CASRGLRSNEQYF
15	TRBV2	CASSIRDTLSYEQYF
13	TRBV18	CASSGQVLNGYTF
13	TRBV10-3	CAISDNRAYGYTF
13	TRBV29-1	CSAASGQGTEAFF
19	TRBV27	CASSFREGTSLRPYYGYTF
15	TRBV25-1	CASSDQTHWEEKLFF
15	TRBV9	CASSPRGTGGDTQYF
14	TRBV5-1	CASSLGGPGNEQFF
14	TRBV5-1	CASSIGQGTSHSLF
14	TRBV6-5	CASSYSHSNQPQHF
15	TRBV19	CASSALGGPTDTQYF
16	TRBV28	CASSPGAGKGGQPQHF
13	TRBV9	CASSVFSQETQYF
16	TRBV6-1	CASSEARASGIGELFF